This TCR beta chain is from a study of monozygotic twins with inflammatory bowel disease. The CDR3 is made up of 17 amino acids. Germline V CDR1 and CDR2: MDHEN, SYDVKM. TCRdb reprocessed the 5' RACE reads; each CDR3 protein has one entry and no DNA is given. This sample's table reports around 450,000 distinct CDR3 sequences. The receptor was derived from a human donor with ulcerative colitis or Crohn's disease, or a healthy co-twin of an affected twin (not recorded which). J is TRBJ2-2 and V is TRBV28; there is no DNA to check the TCRdb D call of TRBD1. The sample was blood. The CDR3 protein is CASSLSGLTGRTGELFF.